This section outlines one T cell receptor (beta chain) sequence together with its context. Its antigen is still unknown. Base qualities are not provided; no much larger clone lies one nucleotide away. The donors were included in the validation cohort of approximately 130 subjects, a group kept apart from the roughly 680-subject first cohort. This specimen comes from a study of cytomegalovirus exposure and HLA in healthy donors (dated by TCRdb to the late 2010s). A note on the overall study: According to a later analysis, one platform produced both the approximately 110 validation repertoires and the approximately 600 repertoires of the first cohort. The study was designed to test whether signatures of past pathogen exposure could be identified by cataloging public T cell receptors. Along with the roughly 610-subject first cohort, a separate validation cohort of about 110 different subjects was used. High-throughput TCR immunosequencing, statistical association of individual TCRs with disease status, and machine learning were combined to predict cytomegalovirus infection status.

The library relied on the immunoSEQ multiplex PCR assay. Concerning the study's data processing: To diagnose cytomegalovirus status from the catalog of TCR beta chain sequences, a statistical classification framework was built. Drawn from immuneACCESS, this table holds only the in-frame rearrangements with V and J called that TCRdb kept. Clones are partly lost; checked studies trace under half to an unresolved V gene and leave the rest unexplained. V and J calls and clone size follow that table, whereas D and trimming were derived from the DNA. The sample records 250,000 to 300,000 clones, 80% to 90% of which are singletons. The top ten hold 1% of the sample. Via the germline V gene, CDR1 is MGHRA and CDR2 YSYEKL. Here V drops 3 bases and J drops 6 bases, and the junction holds 1 base not matched to any gene. Spanning cysteine to phenylalanine, the CDR3 consists of 13 amino acids. The CDR3 DNA has 39 bases and is translated from base 1.

What the study reported, not specific to this receptor: The study listed 150 to 200 TCR beta chains as associated with cytomegalovirus. According to the authors, the approach could potentially be generalized to other disease states and immunological phenotypes. In vitro tests confirmed that a few of the cytomegalovirus-associated TCR beta chains recognize cytomegalovirus antigens. While some public TCRs were present in many individuals, most TCR sequences turned up only very rarely across donors. All 120 or so repertoires were used to score co-occurrence in the validation cohort in a later analysis, because that analysis had no HLA typing for the cohort. In both the original and validation cohorts, the classifier was reported to diagnose cytomegalovirus status with high specificity and sensitivity. A later analysis found that TCRs clustered in the first cohort also tended to co-occur in the 120 validation repertoires, with 94% of cluster scores above 0.

The receptor chain draws on TRBV4-1 and TRBJ1-2; 10 bases in the middle match TRBD1. Sequenced input: PBMCs. This receptor was obtained from a woman aged 18-35 years in good health and CMV-seronegative. The DNA is as follows: TGCGCCAGCAGCCAGGACAGGGGGAATGGCTACACCTTC. This yields the protein CASSQDRGNGYTF.